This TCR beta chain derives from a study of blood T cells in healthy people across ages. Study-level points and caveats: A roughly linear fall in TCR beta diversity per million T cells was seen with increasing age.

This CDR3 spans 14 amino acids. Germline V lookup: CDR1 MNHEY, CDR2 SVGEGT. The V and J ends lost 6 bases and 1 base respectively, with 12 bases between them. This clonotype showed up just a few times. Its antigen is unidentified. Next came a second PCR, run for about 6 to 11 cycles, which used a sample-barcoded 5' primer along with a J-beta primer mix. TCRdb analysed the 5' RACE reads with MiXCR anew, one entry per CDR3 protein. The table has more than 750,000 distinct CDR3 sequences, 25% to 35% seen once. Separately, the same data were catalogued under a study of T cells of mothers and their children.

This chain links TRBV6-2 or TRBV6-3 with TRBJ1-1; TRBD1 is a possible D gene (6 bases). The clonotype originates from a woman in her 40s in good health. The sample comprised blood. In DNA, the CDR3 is TGTGCCAGCAGGCCAGACAGGCCGAACACTGAAGCTTTCTTT. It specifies CASRPDRPNTEAFF.